Shown below are 9 T cell receptor beta chains from a single sample sequenced in a study of glioma-infiltrating T cells. Amplification of TCR alpha and beta CDR3 regions from RNA used iRepertoire nested multiplex PCR. TCRdb re-called the multiplex PCR reads through MiXCR, storing one row per CDR3 protein. The sample shows approximately 140,000 distinct CDR3 sequences, around 23% of them seen only once. The sequencing sample was made of glioma tissue, nonneoplastic brain tissue, or PBMCs (not recorded which). Receptors were obtained from a human donor with low-grade glioma or glioblastoma, undergoing nonglioma brain surgery, or in good health (not recorded which).

This clonotype was observed a handful of times. V usage is TRBV7-2 and J usage is TRBJ1-3, with D unclear. Looked up from germline, CDR1 is SGHTA and CDR2 is FQGNSA. V lost 5 bases to trimming and J lost 7 bases, with 15 bases between them. The CDR3 sequence is 14 residues long. CDR3 bases: TGTGCCAGCAGCCCCAATGTATTGGGGAACACCATATATTTT. Translation gives CASSPNVLGNTIYF.

The V gene is TRBV2, the J gene TRBJ2-5; 7 nucleotides agree with TRBD2. Germline V gene sequence: CDR1 SNHLY, CDR2 FYNNEI. The CDR3 length is 16 residues. The V segment lost 0 bases and the J segment 2 bases; nucleotides outside the gene matches: 6. CDR3 sequence reads: CASSEALQRGQETQYF. The CDR3 DNA reads as TGTGCCAGCAGTGAAGCGCTACAGCGGGGACAAGAGACCCAGTACTTC.

The sample holds many counts of this clonotype. This CDR3 is CASSFQGAGGYTF. CDR3 nucleotides: TGTGCCAGCAGCTTTCAGGGGGCCGGTGGCTACACCTTC. The gene calls are TRBV27 and TRBJ1-2; 8 bases are a match to TRBD1. Unmatched junction bases numbered 7, after V lost 6 bases and J lost 7 bases. The CDR3 is 13 amino acids. Germline CDR1 reads MNHEY; CDR2 reads SMNVEV (reference sequence).

The chain employs TRBV4-1 and TRBJ2-3, with a weak D call TRBD1 (6 bases). The CDR3 runs 16 residues. V shed 1 base and J shed 0 bases, with 11 bases lying between them. CDR1 and CDR2 from the germline V gene are MGHRA and YSYEKL. The CDR3 DNA sequence: TGCGCCAGCAGCCAAGTTTTGAGGGGGAGCACAGATACGCAGTATTTT. It codes for CASSQVLRGSTDTQYF.

The genes are TRBV3-1 and TRBJ1-1; D gene unclear. This CDR3 contains 14 residues. Germline V gene lookup returns CDR1 LGHDT and CDR2 YNNKEL (reference sequence). Trimming cost V 5 bases and J 1 base, with 11 bases left between them. The CDR3, as DNA: TGTGCCAGCAGCGAAGCGATGACGAACACTGAAGCTTTCTTT. Amino acids: CASSEAMTNTEAFF.

A few counts support this clonotype. The chain combines TRBV12-3 or TRBV12-4 with TRBJ2-2; perhaps D is TRBD1 or TRBD2 (5 bases each). The length of the CDR3 is 13 residues. V was cut by 1 base and J by 6 bases, with 6 bases left in between. As DNA, the CDR3 is TGTGCCAGCAGTTTAGTGGGACCCGGGGAGCTGTTTTTT. Translation gives CASSLVGPGELFF.

The chain is built from TRBV15 and TRBJ1-5; 9 bases agree with TRBD1. The CDR3 has 17 amino acids. Per germline, CDR1 LNHNV and CDR2 YYDKDF (reference sequence). J was trimmed by 4 bases and V by 2 bases; bases with no gene match: 9. CDR3 loop: CATSRSYSGTGNQPQHF. Written as DNA, the CDR3 is TGTGCCACCAGCAGATCTTACTCCGGGACAGGGAATCAGCCCCAGCATTTT.

This clonotype has a handful of counts. V and J are TRBV7-2 and TRBJ1-2, with 7 bases matching TRBD1. Per germline, CDR1 SGHTA and CDR2 FQGNSA. This CDR3 comprises 13 residues. V lost 7 bases to trimming and J lost 3 bases; unmatched junction nucleotides: 5. The CDR3 reads CASTSDRYYGYTF. The DNA for the CDR3 is TGTGCCAGCACCTCGGACAGGTACTATGGCTACACCTTC.

This chain links TRBV7-9 with TRBJ1-2; the D gene is possibly TRBD1 (5 bases). From germline, CDR1 is SEHNR and CDR2 FQNEAQ (reference sequence). The CDR3 runs 14 residues. Deletions cut 4 bases from V and 1 base from J, with 10 bases between. CDR3 residues: CASSSLGVNYGYTF. The CDR3 region has the DNA TGTGCCAGCAGCTCCCTAGGGGTTAACTATGGCTACACCTTC.